This T cell receptor (beta chain) was obtained from a study of post-analysis software for immune sequencing data. Trimming left V 3 bases short and J 6 bases short, with 21 bases between. This CDR3 comprises 17 residues. The germline V gene has CDR1 LGHNA and CDR2 YNFKEQ. Every TCR beta cDNA library bore unique molecular identifiers. From around 0.96 to 9.9 million T cells, roughly 540,000 cDNA molecules were obtained. TCRdb itself ran the PCR reads through MiXCR, one entry per CDR3 protein. The table includes around 260,000 distinct CDR3 sequences, roughly a third detected once. In its sample, this clonotype was seen once. Its antigen is as yet unknown. Study-level results: When patients were compared with controls, five TRBV segments were more frequent, TRBV5-6, TRBV5-1 and TRBV20-1 among them. Analysis by F measure revealed that same-batch samples clustered strongly together. Among multiple sclerosis patients, normalized Chao1 diversity was significantly below that of controls.

This chain connects TRBV4-2 to TRBJ2-1; D is unresolved. Input material: blood. The receptor comes from a girl aged 5 to 17 with multiple sclerosis. This chain's CDR3 is CASSHSLRAAACNEQFF. The CDR3 bases are TGTGCCAGCAGCCACTCCCTTAGGGCGGCGGCCTGCAATGAGCAGTTCTTC.